This entry features one T cell receptor beta chain sequence. This sample was taken from a study of T-cell reconstitution after alpha-beta-depleted transplantation in children. Unique molecular identifiers were built into the TCRbeta library. TCRdb processed the PCR reads anew with MiXCR; each CDR3 protein has one entry. This table holds about 610,000 distinct CDR3 sequences, about 10% found once. There are 14 residues in the CDR3. V shed 7 bases and J 3 bases; nucleotides not matched to a gene: 5. The chain joins TRBV12-3 or TRBV12-4 to TRBJ2-2; 7 nucleotides match TRBD2. The TCR was taken from a human donor who donated a stem cell graft to a child with acute myeloid leukemia. Specimen: PBMCs from the stem cell graft donor, collected from the stem cell graft. The CDR3 DNA sequence: TGTGCCAGCACGGGCGGGAGAGACACCGGGGAGCTGTTTTTT. Translated: CASTGGRDTGELFF.